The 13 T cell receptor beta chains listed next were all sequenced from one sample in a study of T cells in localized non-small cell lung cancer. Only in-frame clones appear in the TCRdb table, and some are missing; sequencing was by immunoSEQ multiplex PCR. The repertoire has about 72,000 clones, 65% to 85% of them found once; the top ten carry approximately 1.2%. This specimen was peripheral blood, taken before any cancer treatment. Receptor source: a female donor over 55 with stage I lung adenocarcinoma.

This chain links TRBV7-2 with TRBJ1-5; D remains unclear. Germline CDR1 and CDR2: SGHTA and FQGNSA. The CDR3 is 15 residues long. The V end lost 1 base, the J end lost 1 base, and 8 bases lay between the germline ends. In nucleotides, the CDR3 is TGTGCCAGCAGCTTAGTCCCGGGGAGCAATCAGCCCCAGCATTTT. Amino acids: CASSLVPGSNQPQHF.

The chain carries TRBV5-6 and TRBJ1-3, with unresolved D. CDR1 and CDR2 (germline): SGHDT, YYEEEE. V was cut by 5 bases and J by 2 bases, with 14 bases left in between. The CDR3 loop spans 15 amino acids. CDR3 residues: CASRPLEETGNTIYF. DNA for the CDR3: TGTGCCAGCAGACCCCTTGAGGAGACTGGAAACACCATATATTTT.

The CDR3 nucleotides read TGTGCCAGCAGTCTAGGGGTAGGCTACGAGCAGTACTTC. It translates to CASSLGVGYEQYF. The chain employs TRBV2 and TRBJ2-5; TRBD1 might be the D (5 bases). The end of the DNA is better explained by TRBJ2-7, so the J call may be wrong. CDR1 SNHLY and CDR2 FYNNEI come from the germline V gene. This CDR3 has 13 residues.

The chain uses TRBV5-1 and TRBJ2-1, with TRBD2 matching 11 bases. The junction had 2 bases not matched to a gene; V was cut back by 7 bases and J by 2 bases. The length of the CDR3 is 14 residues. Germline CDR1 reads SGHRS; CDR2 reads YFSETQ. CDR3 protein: CASHSGGAYNEQFF. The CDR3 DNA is TGCGCCAGCCATAGCGGGGGGGCCTACAATGAGCAGTTCTTC.

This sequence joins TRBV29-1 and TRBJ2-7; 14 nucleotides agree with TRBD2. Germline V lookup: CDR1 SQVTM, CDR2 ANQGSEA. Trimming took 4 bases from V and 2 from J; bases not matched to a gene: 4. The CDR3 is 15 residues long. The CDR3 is CSVGETSGRAYEQYF. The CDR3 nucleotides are TGCAGCGTTGGGGAGACTAGCGGGAGGGCCTACGAGCAGTACTTC.

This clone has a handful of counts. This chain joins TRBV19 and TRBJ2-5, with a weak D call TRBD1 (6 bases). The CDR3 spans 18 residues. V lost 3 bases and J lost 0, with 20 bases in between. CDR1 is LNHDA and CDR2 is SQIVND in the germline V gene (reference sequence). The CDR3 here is CASSMGYRDNVYQETQYF. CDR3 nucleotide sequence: TGTGCCAGTAGTATGGGCTACCGGGACAACGTATACCAAGAGACCCAGTACTTC.

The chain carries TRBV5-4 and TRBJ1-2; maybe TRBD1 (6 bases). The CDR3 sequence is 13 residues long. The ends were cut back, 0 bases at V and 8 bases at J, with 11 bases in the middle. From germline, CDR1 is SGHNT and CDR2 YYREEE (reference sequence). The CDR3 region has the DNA TGTGCCAGCAGCTTGGACAGGGCGGTCGGCTACACCTTC. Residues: CASSLDRAVGYTF.

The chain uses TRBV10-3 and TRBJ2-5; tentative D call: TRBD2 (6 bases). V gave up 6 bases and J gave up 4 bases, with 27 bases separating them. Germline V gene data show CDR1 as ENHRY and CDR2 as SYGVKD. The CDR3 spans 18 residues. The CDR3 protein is CAIRGGSQGMGVGETQYF. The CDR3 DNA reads TGTGCCATCAGGGGAGGATCCCAGGGAATGGGGGTGGGAGAGACCCAGTACTTC.

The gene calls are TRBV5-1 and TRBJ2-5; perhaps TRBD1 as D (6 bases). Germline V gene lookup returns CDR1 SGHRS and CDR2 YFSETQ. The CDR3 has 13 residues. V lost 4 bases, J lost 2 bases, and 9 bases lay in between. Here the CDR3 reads CASSSTGQETQYF. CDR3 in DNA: TGCGCCAGCAGCAGTACAGGGCAAGAGACCCAGTACTTC.

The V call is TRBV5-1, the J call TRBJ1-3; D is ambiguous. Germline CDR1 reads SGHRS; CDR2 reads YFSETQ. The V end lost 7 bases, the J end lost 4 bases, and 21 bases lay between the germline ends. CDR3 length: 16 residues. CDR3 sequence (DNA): TGCGCCAGCTCCGGTGGCGGAGGCGCTTTAGGAAACACCATATATTTT. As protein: CASSGGGGALGNTIYF.

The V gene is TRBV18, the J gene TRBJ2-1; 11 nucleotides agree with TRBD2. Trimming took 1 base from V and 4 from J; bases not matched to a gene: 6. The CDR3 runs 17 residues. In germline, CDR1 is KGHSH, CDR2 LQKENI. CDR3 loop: CASSPRPLAGEYNEQFF. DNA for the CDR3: TGTGCCAGCTCACCACGACCACTAGCGGGAGAATACAATGAGCAGTTCTTC.

CDR3 DNA: TGCGCCAGCAGTCAGGAAGGGACGGACGAAAAACTGTTTTTT. Translation: CASSQEGTDEKLFF. The J gene is TRBJ1-4, the V gene TRBV5-1, with D perhaps matching TRBD1 (5 bases). This CDR3 contains 14 residues. Deletions cut 5 bases from V and 8 bases from J, with 16 bases between. Germline-derived CDR1 and CDR2 are SGHRS and YFSETQ.

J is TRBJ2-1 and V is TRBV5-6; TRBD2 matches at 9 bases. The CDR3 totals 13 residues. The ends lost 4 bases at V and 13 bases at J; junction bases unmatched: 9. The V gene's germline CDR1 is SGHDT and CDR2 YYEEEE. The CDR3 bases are TGTGCCAGCAGCCGAACACCCGGGACTAGCCAGTTCTTC. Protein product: CASSRTPGTSQFF.